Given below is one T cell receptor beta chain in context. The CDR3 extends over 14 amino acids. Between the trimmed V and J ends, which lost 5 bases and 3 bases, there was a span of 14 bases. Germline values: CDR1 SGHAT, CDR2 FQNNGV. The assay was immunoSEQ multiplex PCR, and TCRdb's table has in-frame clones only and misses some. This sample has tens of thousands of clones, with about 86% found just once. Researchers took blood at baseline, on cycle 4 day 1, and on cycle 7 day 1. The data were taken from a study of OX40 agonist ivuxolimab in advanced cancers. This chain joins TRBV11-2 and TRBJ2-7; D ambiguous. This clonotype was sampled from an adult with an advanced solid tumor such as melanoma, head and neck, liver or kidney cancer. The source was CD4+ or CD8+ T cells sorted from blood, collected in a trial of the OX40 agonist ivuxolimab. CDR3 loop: CASSPRVSLYEQYF. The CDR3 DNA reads TGTGCCAGCAGCCCTAGGGTGTCCCTCTACGAGCAGTACTTC.